What follows describes a single T cell receptor (beta chain). These data belong to a study of blood T cell repertoires in COVID-19. The method was immunoSEQ multiplex PCR; TCRdb's version includes in-frame clones alone and lacks a portion of them. Found here are roughly 250,000 clones, around nine tenths of them singletons; the top ten hold approximately 1.9%. V lost 3 bases to trimming and J lost 5 bases, with 5 bases between them. CDR1 is LGHNT and CDR2 is FRNRAP in the germline V gene. CDR3 length: 12 amino acids. This clonotype originated in a woman aged 18-29 years who had recovered from COVID-19. The gene calls are TRBV12-5 and TRBJ1-5; D gene unclear. The sample taken for sequencing was PBMCs or T cells enriched from blood (not recorded which). For the CDR3, the DNA is TGTGCTAGTGGTTTCGGGGATCAGCCCCAGCATTTT. Amino acid sequence: CASGFGDQPQHF.